This entry features one TCR beta chain sequence. As yet, its antigen is unknown. At one end the junction does not follow the germline gene, possibly because of a read error. Per the germline V gene, CDR1 is SQVTM and CDR2 is ANQGSEA. The CDR3 is 15 residues long. This sample is drawn from a study of tumor-infiltrating lymphocytes in primary liver carcinoma. Study-level background: The patients included men and women who were aged 30 to 69 years. Study-wide findings and caveats: Against blood, tumors held a significantly higher top-250-clone fraction (p = 0.039).

The investigators made TCR beta cDNA from 500 ng total RNA, using a constant-region primer. Three rounds of nested multiplex PCR with slightly modified ARM-PCR produced TCR beta libraries. TRBV1-TRBV30 forward primers paired with a C-beta reverse primer were used in the first two PCR rounds, which ran roughly 9 cycles each. A single record per CDR3 protein comes from TCRdb applying MiXCR to the multiplex PCR reads. This sample carries approximately 46,000 distinct CDR3 sequences, roughly 80% of them seen once, and the ten largest clones take around two fifths. The source material, roughly 18-30 mg of unsorted bulk tissue, was used to co-extract RNA and DNA.

V and J are TRBV29-1 and TRBJ2-6; D is perhaps TRBD1 (5 bases). Sample: tumor-adjacent normal liver tissue. This clonotype originated in a woman aged 25 to 39 with primary liver carcinoma and hepatitis B virus infection. CDR3 sequence reads: CSASTQGTGANALTF. The CDR3 nucleotides read TGCAGCGCCAGCACGCAGGGCACTGGGGCCAACGCCCTGACTTTC.